This T cell receptor (beta chain) originates from a study of T cell responses to AZD1222 COVID-19 vaccine. The germline V gene encodes CDR1 MNHEY and CDR2 SMNVEV (reference sequence). The V segment lost 4 bases and the J segment 7 bases; nucleotides outside the gene matches: 9. The CDR3 has 14 residues. Some clones are missing from TCRdb's copy, which holds only in-frame ones; the method was immunoSEQ multiplex PCR. The repertoire has 150,000 to 160,000 clones, around 85% of them found once; the top ten carry roughly 6.9%. The sample holds a few counts of this clone. V and J are TRBV27 and TRBJ1-1; 7 nucleotides match TRBD1. The clonotype originates from an adult who had recovered from COVID-19. The material was peripheral blood, obtained after recovery from COVID-19. The CDR3 loop reads CASSSGQVRFEAFF. The CDR3 nucleotides are TGTGCCAGCAGTTCCGGACAGGTCAGATTTGAAGCTTTCTTT.